Following are 18 T cell receptor beta chains from one sample sequenced in a study of blood T cell repertoires in COVID-19. Clones were read by immunoSEQ multiplex PCR, and TCRdb kept only the in-frame ones, dropping some. Of 95,000 to 150,000 clones listed, 80% to 85% are singletons. The specimen was PBMCs or T cells enriched from blood (not recorded which). The receptors derive from a woman in her thirties who had recovered from COVID-19.

This chain links TRBV5-4 with TRBJ2-5; 13 bases fit TRBD2. V was pared by 4 bases and J by 4 bases, with 7 bases of the junction left unmatched. The V gene's germline CDR1 is SGHNT and CDR2 YYREEE (reference sequence). CDR3 length: 16 amino acids. CDR3 protein: CASSAETSGRTETQYF. Here the CDR3 DNA reads TGTGCCAGCAGCGCAGAGACTAGCGGGAGGACAGAGACCCAGTACTTC.

This chain joins TRBV12-3 or TRBV12-4 and TRBJ1-1; D uncertain. V was pared by 7 bases and J by 2 bases, with 5 bases between. This CDR3 has 11 residues. CDR3 region: CASIVNTEAFF. CDR3 in DNA: TGTGCCAGCATCGTTAACACTGAAGCTTTCTTT.

The V and J genes are TRBV28 and TRBJ1-6; D gene ambiguous. The germline V and J ends were trimmed by 1 base and 10 bases, with 14 bases remaining between them. CDR3 size: 15 residues. The germline CDR1 and CDR2 sequences are MDHEN and SYDVKM. This CDR3 is CASSLLAGPRSPLHF. The CDR3 nucleotides read TGTGCCAGCAGTTTATTGGCAGGCCCTCGGTCACCCCTCCACTTT.

This clone showed up just a few times. In DNA, the CDR3 is TGCGCCAGCAGCCGCCCAGATAGAAACACCATATATTTT. Translated, it gives CASSRPDRNTIYF. The chain employs TRBV4-1 and TRBJ1-3; D uncertain. The germline V gene encodes CDR1 MGHRA and CDR2 YSYEKL. With 4 bases removed from V and 5 bases from J, the gap between germline ends came to 9 bases. CDR3 size: 13 residues.

The gene calls are TRBV7-3 and TRBJ2-2, with 11 bases that match TRBD2. V gave up 5 bases and J gave up 5 bases; unmatched junction bases: 1. This CDR3 comprises 14 residues. Per germline, CDR1 SGHTA and CDR2 FQGTGA. DNA for the CDR3: TGTGCCAGCAGCCCTAGCGGGAGGACCGGGGAGCTGTTTTTT. It specifies CASSPSGRTGELFF.

The chain couples TRBV15 to TRBJ2-2, with a tentative D call TRBD2 (5 bases). V shed 0 bases and J shed 6 bases, with 8 bases lying between them. This CDR3 is built from 14 residues. In germline, CDR1 is LNHNV, CDR2 YYDKDF (reference sequence). CDR3 DNA: TGTGCCACCAGCAGAGATCGGGGTTCCGGGGAGCTGTTTTTT. Translation gives CATSRDRGSGELFF.

V gene TRBV28 combines with J gene TRBJ1-6; 10 bases agree with TRBD1. Trimming removed 6 bases from V and 6 bases from J; junction bases left unmatched: 5. The CDR3 spans 15 residues. Germline lookup yields CDR1 MDHEN and CDR2 SYDVKM. The CDR3 spells CASRPRDRGNSPLHF. The CDR3 DNA is TGTGCCAGCAGACCCCGGGACAGGGGTAATTCACCCCTCCACTTT. The whole variable domain, filled in from reference TRBV28 and TRBJ1-6, reads DVKVTQSSRYLVKRTGEKVFLECVQDMDHENMFWYRQDPGLGLRLIYFSYDVKMKEKGDIPEGYSVSREKKERFSLILESASTNQTSMYLCASRPRDRGNSPLHFGNGTRLTVT.

CDR3 sequence: CASSPDRGNTEAFF. CDR3 bases: TGTGCCAGCTCACCCGACAGGGGGAACACTGAAGCTTTCTTT. This rearrangement joins TRBV18 to TRBJ1-1, with 8 bases lining up with TRBD1. The V gene's germline CDR1 is KGHSH and CDR2 LQKENI. With V trimmed by 3 bases and J by 1 base, 1 base remained unmatched. This CDR3 is 14 amino acids long. Using reference TRBV18 and TRBJ1-1 for the parts outside the CDR3, the full variable domain is NAGVMQNPRHLVRRRGQEARLRCSPMKGHSHVYWYRQLPEEGLKFMVYLQKENIIDESGMPKERFSAEFPKEGPSILRIQQVVRGDSAAYFCASSPDRGNTEAFFGQGTRLTVV.

This chain uses TRBV4-1 with TRBJ1-4, with D tentatively TRBD1 (6 bases). The V gene's germline CDR1 is MGHRA and CDR2 YSYEKL. V gave up 1 base and J gave up 3 bases, with 12 bases separating them. This CDR3 has 16 amino acids. Written as DNA, the CDR3 is TGCGCCAGCAGCCAAGCCTACAGGGTGGCTAATGAAAAACTGTTTTTT. It translates to CASSQAYRVANEKLFF.

The table lists this clone with a few counts. This chain links TRBV7-2 with TRBJ1-2; TRBD1 is a possible D gene (5 bases). This CDR3 spans 14 amino acids. With 8 bases removed from V and 4 bases from J, the gap between germline ends came to 17 bases. The germline gives CDR1 SGHTA, CDR2 FQGNSA. The CDR3 coding sequence is TGTGCCAGCGCAGCCAGGGCCAGGCCCTATGGCTACACCTTC. It translates to CASAARARPYGYTF.

The chain couples TRBV6-5 to TRBJ2-3; TRBD1 aligns across 10 bases. Germline V CDR1 and CDR2: MNHEY, SVGAGI. CDR3 length: 15 residues. The V segment lost 4 bases and the J segment 3 bases; nucleotides outside the gene matches: 4. CDR3 nucleotides: TGTGCCAGCAGTTTTGGGACAGGGGTTACAGATACGCAGTATTTT. This translates into CASSFGTGVTDTQYF.

This chain connects TRBV7-8 to TRBJ2-1; 12 bases match TRBD2. This CDR3 has 15 amino acids. With 1 base clipped from V and 7 bases from J, the junction kept 2 bases outside the gene matches. The germline V gene encodes CDR1 SGHVS and CDR2 FQNEAQ. Written as DNA, the CDR3 is TGTGCCAGCAGCTTAGGGCTAGCGGGAGGGAATGAGCAGTTCTTC. It encodes CASSLGLAGGNEQFF.

A single count supports this clone. V and J are TRBV7-2 and TRBJ1-1; possibly TRBD1 for D (5 bases). This CDR3 has 13 amino acids. Trimming stripped 4 bases from V and 1 base from J, with 7 bases between. CDR1 and CDR2 from the germline V gene are SGHTA and FQGNSA. CDR3 sequence (DNA): TGTGCCAGCAGCTCCGGACAGAACACTGAAGCTTTCTTT. Translating it yields CASSSGQNTEAFF.

The chain has TRBV7-2 and TRBJ2-7; possible D gene TRBD1, 5 bases. This CDR3 is built from 13 residues. Germline lookup yields CDR1 SGHTA and CDR2 FQGNSA. With 4 bases removed from V and 4 bases from J, the gap between germline ends came to 11 bases. CDR3 nucleotides: TGTGCCAGCAGCTCAAGGGGCGGATACGAGCAGTACTTC. This sequence encodes CASSSRGGYEQYF.

The CDR3 loop reads CASRRRGRGNQPQHF. DNA of the CDR3: TGTGCCAGCAGACGCAGGGGGCGCGGCAATCAGCCCCAGCATTTT. The chain carries TRBV3-1 (or the pseudogene TRBV3-2) and TRBJ1-5; 8 positions agree with TRBD1. Germline CDR1 is LGHDT and CDR2 is YNNKEL (reference sequence). Trimming removed 6 bases from V and 2 bases from J; junction bases left unmatched: 6. The CDR3 has 15 residues.

The V and J genes are TRBV20-1 and TRBJ1-2; D unclear. CDR3 length: 14 amino acids. Trimming stripped 3 bases from V and 3 bases from J, with 14 bases between. Per germline, CDR1 DFQATT and CDR2 SNEGSKA (reference sequence). The DNA for the CDR3 is TGCAGTGCTAGTGGAGACGTGGAGCACTATGGCTACACCTTC. Its translation is CSASGDVEHYGYTF.

The V gene is TRBV10-3, the J gene TRBJ2-3; D gene unclear. The CDR3 runs 12 residues. With 6 bases removed from V and 1 base from J, the gap between germline ends came to 5 bases. CDR1 ENHRY and CDR2 SYGVKD come from the germline V gene. CDR3 in DNA: TGTGCCATCAGATCAGGCACAGATACGCAGTATTTT. Its translation is CAIRSGTDTQYF.

The rearrangement links TRBV5-4 to TRBJ2-3; a weak D match, TRBD2 (6 bases). V was pared by 3 bases and J by 1 base, with 15 bases between. CDR3 length: 16 residues. Germline CDR1 and CDR2: SGHNT and YYREEE (reference sequence). The CDR3 coding sequence is TGTGCCAGCAGCTGGGCTCGGGACTCGGGCACAGATACGCAGTATTTT. It encodes CASSWARDSGTDTQYF. The full variable domain, rest sourced from reference TRBV5-4 and TRBJ2-3, is ETGVTQSPTHLIKTRGQQVTLRCSSQSGHNTVSWYQQALGQGPQFIFQYYREEENGRGNFPPRFSGLQFPNYSSELNVNALELDDSALYLCASSWARDSGTDTQYFGPGTRLTVL.